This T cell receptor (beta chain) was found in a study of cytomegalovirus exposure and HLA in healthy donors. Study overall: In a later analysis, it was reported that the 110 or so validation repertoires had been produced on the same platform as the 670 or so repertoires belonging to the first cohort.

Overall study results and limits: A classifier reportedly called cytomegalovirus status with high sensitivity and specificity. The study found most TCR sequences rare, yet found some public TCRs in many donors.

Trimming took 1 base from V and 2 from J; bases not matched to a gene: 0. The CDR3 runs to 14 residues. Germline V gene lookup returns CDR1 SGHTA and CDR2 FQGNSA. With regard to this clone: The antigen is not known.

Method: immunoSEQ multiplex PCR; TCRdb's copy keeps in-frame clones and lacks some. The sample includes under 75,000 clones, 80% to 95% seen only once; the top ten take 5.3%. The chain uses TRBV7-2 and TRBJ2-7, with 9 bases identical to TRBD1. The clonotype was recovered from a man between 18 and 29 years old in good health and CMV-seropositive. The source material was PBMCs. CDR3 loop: CASSLDRGPYEQYF. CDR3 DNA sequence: TGTGCCAGCAGCTTAGACAGGGGGCCCTACGAGCAGTACTTC.